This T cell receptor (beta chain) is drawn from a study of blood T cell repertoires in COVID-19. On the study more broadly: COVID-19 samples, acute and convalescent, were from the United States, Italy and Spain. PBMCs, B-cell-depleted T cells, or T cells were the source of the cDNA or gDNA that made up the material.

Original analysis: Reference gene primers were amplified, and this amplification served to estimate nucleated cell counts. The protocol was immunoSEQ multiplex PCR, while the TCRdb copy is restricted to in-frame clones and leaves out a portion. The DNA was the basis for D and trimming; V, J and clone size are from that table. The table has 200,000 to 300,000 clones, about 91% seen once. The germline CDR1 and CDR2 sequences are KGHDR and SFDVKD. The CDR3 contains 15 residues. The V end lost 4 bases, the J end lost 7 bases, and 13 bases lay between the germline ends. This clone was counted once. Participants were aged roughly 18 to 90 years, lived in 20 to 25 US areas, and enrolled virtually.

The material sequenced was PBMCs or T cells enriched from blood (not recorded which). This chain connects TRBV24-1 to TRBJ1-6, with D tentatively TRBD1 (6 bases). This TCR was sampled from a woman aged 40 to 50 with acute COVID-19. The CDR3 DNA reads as TGTGCCACCAGTGAGATGGGACAAGCAAATTCACCCCTCCACTTT. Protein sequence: CATSEMGQANSPLHF.